This T cell receptor (beta chain) emerged from a study of monozygotic twins with inflammatory bowel disease. General observations from the study: For repertoire similarity, concordant twins did not differ from discordant twins, possibly because power was limited. Clonotypes shared with others were fewer in IBD patients than in healthy twins, especially with disease activity.

A remark on this clonotype: The antigen remains undetermined.

Eight reactions per sample, run separately, yielded cDNA. Each CDR3 protein gets one entry in TCRdb, which reprocessed the 5' RACE reads and gives no DNA. The sample has around 100,000 distinct CDR3 sequences. CDR1 is MNHEY and CDR2 is SVGAGI in the germline V gene. This CDR3 contains 13 residues. This receptor was obtained from a human donor with ulcerative colitis or Crohn's disease, or a healthy co-twin of an affected twin (not recorded which). The sample comprised blood. This chain joins TRBV6-5 and TRBJ2-7; absent DNA, TCRdb's TRBD2 call cannot be checked. The chain's CDR3 is CASSYPLATEQYF.